Presented here are 18 T cell receptor beta chains from one specimen sequenced in a study of brain T cells in children with intractable seizures. The table came from immunoSEQ multiplex PCR; TCRdb's copy has only in-frame clones and leaves some out. The repertoire includes under 150,000 clones, roughly 94% of them detected once, and approximately 3.9% sits in the top ten. Sequenced material: peripheral blood, taken at surgery. These receptors were collected from a boy under two years old with hemimegalencephaly and intractable seizures.

CDR3 coding DNA: TGTGCCAGCAGCCTCCACACCGCTACCAGCTCTGGAAACACCATATATTTT. Translation gives CASSLHTATSSGNTIYF. The rearrangement joins TRBV6-4 to TRBJ1-3, with D unresolved. This CDR3 has 17 residues. Trimming cost V 6 bases and J 0 bases, with 18 bases left between them. Germline CDR1 is MRHNA and CDR2 is SNTAGT.

The chain links TRBV18 to TRBJ2-5; unclear D gene. The germline CDR1 and CDR2 sequences are KGHSH and LQKENI. V lost 0 bases and J 4 bases, leaving 6 bases between the germline ends. The CDR3 has 13 residues. The CDR3 coding sequence is TGTGCCAGCTCACCACCGAAGGGAGAGACCCAGTACTTC. Translated, it gives CASSPPKGETQYF.

The rearrangement links TRBV15 to TRBJ1-5; D ambiguous. V lost 1 base and J lost 2, with 9 bases in between. The germline CDR1 and CDR2 sequences are LNHNV and YYDKDF (reference sequence). The CDR3 covers 15 residues. CDR3 residues: CATSRVGQGNQPQHF. DNA of the CDR3: TGTGCCACCAGCAGAGTTGGGCAGGGCAATCAGCCCCAGCATTTT.

The V call is TRBV7-2, the J call TRBJ2-5; D gene uncertain. Germline CDR1 SGHTA, CDR2 FQGNSA. The CDR3 runs to 12 residues. The ends were cut back, 5 bases at V and 1 base at J, with 5 bases in the middle. The CDR3 here is CASSRSQETQYF. In DNA form, the CDR3 reads TGTGCCAGCAGCCGGTCCCAAGAGACCCAGTACTTC.

The chain joins TRBV4-2 to TRBJ2-7, with TRBD2 matching over 7 bases. With V trimmed by 1 base and J by 0 bases, 0 bases remained unmatched. The CDR3 has 14 residues. Per the germline V gene, CDR1 is LGHNA and CDR2 is YNFKEQ. The CDR3 DNA sequence: TGTGCCAGCAGCCAAGGACTAGCCTCCTACGAGCAGTACTTC. Translated, it gives CASSQGLASYEQYF.

J is TRBJ2-7 and V is TRBV9, with a tentative D call TRBD1 (5 bases). From germline, CDR1 is SGDLS and CDR2 YYNGEE. V was shortened by 0 bases and J by 5 bases, with 9 bases between the two germline ends. The CDR3 spans 13 residues. The CDR3 DNA reads TGTGCCAGCAGCGTAGAACCAGGGAACGAGCAGTACTTC. Translation gives CASSVEPGNEQYF.

The rearrangement uses TRBV5-8 and TRBJ2-7, with unresolved D. The V end was cut by 0 bases, the J end by 3 bases, with 13 bases between. In germline, CDR1 is SGHTS, CDR2 YDEGEE. The CDR3 totals 15 residues. CDR3 DNA: TGTGCCAGCAGCTTGGAACCTATCGAAGGCTACGAGCAGTACTTC. Translated, it gives CASSLEPIEGYEQYF.

This chain links TRBV19 with TRBJ1-1; tentative D call: TRBD1 (5 bases). Per germline, CDR1 LNHDA and CDR2 SQIVND (reference sequence). The length of the CDR3 is 15 residues. V was pared by 4 bases and J by 1 base, with 13 bases between. The CDR3 spells CASSNRQLGNTEAFF. In DNA form, the CDR3 reads TGTGCCAGTAGTAACCGACAGCTTGGGAACACTGAAGCTTTCTTT.

The chain employs TRBV4-1 and TRBJ1-6; D unclear. V lost 0 bases, J lost 7 bases, and 10 bases lay in between. Germline V CDR1 and CDR2: MGHRA, YSYEKL. The CDR3 extends over 15 amino acids. CDR3 DNA: TGCGCCAGCAGCCAAGATACCCCGTTAAATTCACCCCTCCACTTT. It encodes CASSQDTPLNSPLHF.

The rearrangement uses TRBV5-6 and TRBJ2-7; D gene unclear. Germline V gives CDR1 SGHDT, CDR2 YYEEEE. The CDR3 covers 13 residues. V was trimmed by 2 bases and J by 0 bases, leaving 6 bases between them. The chain's CDR3 is CASSFRSSYEQYF. Here the CDR3 DNA reads TGTGCCAGCAGCTTCCGGAGCTCCTACGAGCAGTACTTC.

V and J are TRBV27 and TRBJ2-1; 8 bases map to TRBD2. V shed 1 base, J shed 8 bases, and the junction held 7 bases outside the gene matches. Germline CDR1 and CDR2: MNHEY and SMNVEV (reference sequence). CDR3 length: 15 residues. The CDR3, as DNA: TGTGCCAGCAGTTTATTTCCAGGACTAGCCTATGAGCAGTTCTTC. Translating gives CASSLFPGLAYEQFF.

A single count supports this clone. The chain couples TRBV11-1 to TRBJ2-7; D unresolved. Deletions cut 4 bases from V and 0 bases from J, with 7 bases between. Germline V gene sequence: CDR1 SGHAT, CDR2 FQDESV (reference sequence). The CDR3 is made up of 13 amino acids. CDR3 loop: CASSSMDSYEQYF. The CDR3 DNA reads TGTGCCAGCAGCTCTATGGACTCCTACGAGCAGTACTTC. The full variable domain, completed using reference TRBV11-1 and TRBJ2-7, is EAEVAQSPRYKITEKSQAVAFWCDPISGHATLYWYRQILGQGPELLVQFQDESVVDDSQLPKDRFSAERLKGVDSTLKIQPAELGDSAMYLCASSSMDSYEQYFGPGTRLTVT.

The chain carries TRBV19 and TRBJ1-5; D remains ambiguous. CDR1 is LNHDA and CDR2 is SQIVND in the germline V gene (reference sequence). V dropped 5 bases and J dropped 2 bases, with 4 bases sitting between them. The CDR3 consists of 12 residues. The CDR3 protein is CASSWRNQPQHF. CDR3 in DNA: TGTGCCAGTAGTTGGCGCAATCAGCCCCAGCATTTT.

The V gene is TRBV4-1, the J gene TRBJ2-2; 9 bases agree with TRBD2. J was trimmed by 0 bases and V by 4 bases; bases with no gene match: 0. Looked up from germline, CDR1 is MGHRA and CDR2 is YSYEKL. The length of the CDR3 is 15 residues. The CDR3 coding sequence is TGCGCCAGCAGCCGACTAGCGGCGAACACCGGGGAGCTGTTTTTT. This gives the protein CASSRLAANTGELFF.

This chain links TRBV28 with TRBJ1-1, with 11 bases lining up with TRBD1. Trimming at V came to 4 bases and at J to 3 bases, leaving 7 bases not matched to a gene. Germline V gene lookup returns CDR1 MDHEN and CDR2 SYDVKM. This CDR3 contains 16 residues. The CDR3 reads CASSYRPGQGDTEAFF. For the CDR3, the DNA is TGTGCCAGCAGTTACAGACCGGGACAGGGGGACACTGAAGCTTTCTTT.

The chain carries TRBV5-6 and TRBJ2-7, with D possibly being TRBD1 or TRBD2 (5 bases each). The CDR3 is made up of 15 amino acids. Per the germline V gene, CDR1 is SGHDT and CDR2 is YYEEEE. V was trimmed by 0 bases and J by 4 bases, leaving 14 bases between them. The CDR3 sequence: CASSLGLPGTYEQYF. The CDR3 DNA follows: TGTGCCAGCAGCTTGGGACTACCAGGGACGTACGAGCAGTACTTC.

This sequence joins TRBV6-6 and TRBJ2-1; D is possibly TRBD1 or TRBD2 (5 bases each). CDR1 is MNHNY and CDR2 is SVGAGI in the germline V gene (reference sequence). This CDR3 comprises 16 residues. Deletions cut 5 bases from V and 0 bases from J, with 14 bases between. CDR3 DNA: TGTGCCAGCAGTCCACTGTGGGGGAGCTCCTACAATGAGCAGTTCTTC. Translating it yields CASSPLWGSSYNEQFF.

This chain joins TRBV27 and TRBJ2-6; D not resolved. Trimming stripped 3 bases from V and 1 base from J, with 7 bases between. Germline V CDR1 and CDR2: MNHEY, SMNVEV (reference sequence). The CDR3 covers 15 residues. The CDR3 here is CASSFGQSGANVLTF. The CDR3 nucleotides are TGTGCCAGCAGTTTCGGGCAGTCTGGGGCCAACGTCCTGACTTTC.